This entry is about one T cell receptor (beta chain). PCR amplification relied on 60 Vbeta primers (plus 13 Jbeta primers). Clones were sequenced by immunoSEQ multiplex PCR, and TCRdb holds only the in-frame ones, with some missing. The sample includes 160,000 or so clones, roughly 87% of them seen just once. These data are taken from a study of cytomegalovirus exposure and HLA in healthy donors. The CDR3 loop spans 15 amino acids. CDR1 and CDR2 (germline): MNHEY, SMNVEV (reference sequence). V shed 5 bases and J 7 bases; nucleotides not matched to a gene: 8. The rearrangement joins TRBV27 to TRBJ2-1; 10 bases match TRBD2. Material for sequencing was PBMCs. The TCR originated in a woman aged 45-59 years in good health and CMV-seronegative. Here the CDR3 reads CASSPGGTSVNEQFF. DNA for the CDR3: TGTGCCAGCAGTCCTGGAGGGACTAGCGTAAATGAGCAGTTCTTC.